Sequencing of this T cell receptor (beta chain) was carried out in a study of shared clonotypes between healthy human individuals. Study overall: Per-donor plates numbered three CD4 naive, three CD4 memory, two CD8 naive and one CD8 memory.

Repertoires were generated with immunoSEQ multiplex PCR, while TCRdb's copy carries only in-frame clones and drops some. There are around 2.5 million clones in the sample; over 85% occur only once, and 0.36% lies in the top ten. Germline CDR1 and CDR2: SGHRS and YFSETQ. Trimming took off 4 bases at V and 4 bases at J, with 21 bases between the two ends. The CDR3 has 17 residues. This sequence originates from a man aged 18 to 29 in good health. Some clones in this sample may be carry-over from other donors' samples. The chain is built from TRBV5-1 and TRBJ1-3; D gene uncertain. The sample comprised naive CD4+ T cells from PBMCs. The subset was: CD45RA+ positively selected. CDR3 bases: TGCGCCAGCAGCCCGCCGGGGAGACTGGTGCCCGGAAACACCATATATTTT. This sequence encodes CASSPPGRLVPGNTIYF.